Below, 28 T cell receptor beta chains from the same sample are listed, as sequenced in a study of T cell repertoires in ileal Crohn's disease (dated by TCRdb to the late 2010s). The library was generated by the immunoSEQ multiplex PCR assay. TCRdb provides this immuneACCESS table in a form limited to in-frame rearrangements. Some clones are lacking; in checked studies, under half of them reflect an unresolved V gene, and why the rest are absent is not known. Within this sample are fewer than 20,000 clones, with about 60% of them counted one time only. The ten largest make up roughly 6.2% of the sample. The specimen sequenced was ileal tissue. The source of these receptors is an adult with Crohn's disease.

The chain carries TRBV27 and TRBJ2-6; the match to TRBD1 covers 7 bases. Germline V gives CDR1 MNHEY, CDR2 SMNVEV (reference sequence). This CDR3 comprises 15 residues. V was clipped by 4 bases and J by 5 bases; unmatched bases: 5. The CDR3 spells CASSSGQARANVLTF. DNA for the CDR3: TGTGCCAGCAGTTCAGGACAGGCAAGGGCCAACGTCCTGACTTTC.

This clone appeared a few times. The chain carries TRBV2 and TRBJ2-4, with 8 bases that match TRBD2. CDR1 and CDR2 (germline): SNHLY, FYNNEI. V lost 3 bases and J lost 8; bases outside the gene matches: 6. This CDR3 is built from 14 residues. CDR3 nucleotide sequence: TGTGCCAGCAGTGATGGGACTAGGCGTGACATTCAGTACTTC. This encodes CASSDGTRRDIQYF.

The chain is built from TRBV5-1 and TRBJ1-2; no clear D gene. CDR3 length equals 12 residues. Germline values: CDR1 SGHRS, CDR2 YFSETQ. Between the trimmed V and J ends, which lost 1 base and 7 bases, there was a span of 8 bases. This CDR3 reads CASSLISGGYTF. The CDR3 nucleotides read TGCGCCAGCAGCTTGATATCGGGTGGCTACACCTTC.

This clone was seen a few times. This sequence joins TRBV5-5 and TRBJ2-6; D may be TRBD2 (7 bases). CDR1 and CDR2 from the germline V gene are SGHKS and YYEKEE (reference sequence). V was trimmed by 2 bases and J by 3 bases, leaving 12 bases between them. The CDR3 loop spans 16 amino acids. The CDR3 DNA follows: TGTGCCAGCAGCTTAACGGGGGGCGGTGGGGCCAACGTCCTGACTTTC. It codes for CASSLTGGGGANVLTF.

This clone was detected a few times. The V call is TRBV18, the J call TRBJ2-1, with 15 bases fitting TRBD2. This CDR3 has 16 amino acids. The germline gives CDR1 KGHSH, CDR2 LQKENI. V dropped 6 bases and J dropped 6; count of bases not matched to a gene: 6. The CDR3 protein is CASSPGLAGGPNEQFF. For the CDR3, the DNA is TGTGCCAGCTCCCCGGGACTAGCGGGAGGCCCCAATGAGCAGTTCTTC.

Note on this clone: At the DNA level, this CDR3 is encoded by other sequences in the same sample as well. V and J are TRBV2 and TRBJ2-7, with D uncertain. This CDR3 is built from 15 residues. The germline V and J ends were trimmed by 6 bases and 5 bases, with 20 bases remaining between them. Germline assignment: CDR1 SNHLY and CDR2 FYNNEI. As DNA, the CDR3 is TGTGCCAGCAGAACACACAGCCTATTCCTGGACGAGCAGTACTTC. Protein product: CASRTHSLFLDEQYF.

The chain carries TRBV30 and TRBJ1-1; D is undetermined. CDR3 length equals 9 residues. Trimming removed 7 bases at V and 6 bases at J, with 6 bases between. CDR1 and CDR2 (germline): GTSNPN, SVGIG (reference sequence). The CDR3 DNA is TGTGCCTTCCGTCCTGAAGCTTTCTTT. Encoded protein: CAFRPEAFF.

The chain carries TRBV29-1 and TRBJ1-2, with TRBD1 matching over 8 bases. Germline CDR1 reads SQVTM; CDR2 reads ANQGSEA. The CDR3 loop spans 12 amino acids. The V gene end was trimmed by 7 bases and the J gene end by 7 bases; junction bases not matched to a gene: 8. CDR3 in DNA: TGCAGCGCGGCCGACAGGGGACGTGGCTACACCTTC. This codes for CSAADRGRGYTF.

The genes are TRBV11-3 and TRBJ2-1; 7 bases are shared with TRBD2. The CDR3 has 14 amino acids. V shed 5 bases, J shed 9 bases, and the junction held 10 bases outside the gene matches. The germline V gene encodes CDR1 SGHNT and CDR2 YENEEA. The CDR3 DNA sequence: TGTGCCAGCAGCCTTGAGGCGGGAGTCCGTGAGCAGTTCTTC. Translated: CASSLEAGVREQFF.

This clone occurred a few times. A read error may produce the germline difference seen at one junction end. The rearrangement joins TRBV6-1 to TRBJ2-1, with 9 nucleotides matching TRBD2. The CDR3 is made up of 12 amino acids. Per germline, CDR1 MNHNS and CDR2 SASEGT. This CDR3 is CASSEFGTSLLF. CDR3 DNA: TGTGCCAGCAGTGAATTCGGGACTAGCCTTCTCTTC.

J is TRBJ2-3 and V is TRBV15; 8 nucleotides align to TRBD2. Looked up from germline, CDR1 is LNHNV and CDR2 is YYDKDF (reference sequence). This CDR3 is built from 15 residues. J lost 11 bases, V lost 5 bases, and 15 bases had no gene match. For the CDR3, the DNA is TGTGCCACCAGCCGAAGGACTAGCAGTACAGATGGGCAGTATTTT. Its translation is CATSRRTSSTDGQYF.

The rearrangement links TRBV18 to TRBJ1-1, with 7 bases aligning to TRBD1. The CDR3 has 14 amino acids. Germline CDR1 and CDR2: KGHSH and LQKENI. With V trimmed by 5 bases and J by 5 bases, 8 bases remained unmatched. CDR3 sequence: CASSADREWTEAFF. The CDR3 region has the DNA TGTGCCAGCTCAGCCGACAGGGAATGGACTGAAGCTTTCTTT.

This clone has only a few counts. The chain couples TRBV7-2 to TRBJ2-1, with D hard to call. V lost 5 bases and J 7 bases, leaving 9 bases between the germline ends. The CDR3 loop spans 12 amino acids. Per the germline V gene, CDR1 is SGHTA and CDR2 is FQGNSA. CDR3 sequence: CASSPVINEQFF. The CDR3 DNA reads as TGTGCCAGCAGCCCTGTTATTAATGAGCAGTTCTTC.

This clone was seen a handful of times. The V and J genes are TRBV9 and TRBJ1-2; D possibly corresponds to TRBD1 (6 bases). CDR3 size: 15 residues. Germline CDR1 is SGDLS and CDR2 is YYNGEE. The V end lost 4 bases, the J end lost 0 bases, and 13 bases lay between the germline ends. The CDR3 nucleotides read TGTGCCAGCAGCCAACAGACAGGCGCTAACTATGGCTACACCTTC. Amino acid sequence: CASSQQTGANYGYTF.

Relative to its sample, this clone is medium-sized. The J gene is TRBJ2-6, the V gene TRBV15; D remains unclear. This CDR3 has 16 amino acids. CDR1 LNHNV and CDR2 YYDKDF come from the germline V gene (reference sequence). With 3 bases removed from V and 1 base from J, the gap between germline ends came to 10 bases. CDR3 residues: CATSRDGVSGANVLTF. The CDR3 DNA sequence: TGTGCCACCAGCAGGGATGGAGTATCTGGGGCCAACGTCCTGACTTTC.

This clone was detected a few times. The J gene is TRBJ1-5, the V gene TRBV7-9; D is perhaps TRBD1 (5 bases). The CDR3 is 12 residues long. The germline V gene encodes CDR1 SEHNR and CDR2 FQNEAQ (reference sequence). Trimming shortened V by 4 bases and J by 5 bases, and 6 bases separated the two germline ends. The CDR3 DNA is TGTGCCAGCAGCTGGGGGGATCAGCCCCAGCATTTT. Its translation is CASSWGDQPQHF.

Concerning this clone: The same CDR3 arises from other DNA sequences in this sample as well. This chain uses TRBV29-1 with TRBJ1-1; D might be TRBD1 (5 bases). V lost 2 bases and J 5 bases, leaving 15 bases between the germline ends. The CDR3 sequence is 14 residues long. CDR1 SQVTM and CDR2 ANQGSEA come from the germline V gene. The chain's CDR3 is CSVETGGRSTEAFF. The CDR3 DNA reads TGCAGCGTTGAAACCGGGGGACGGTCGACTGAAGCTTTCTTT.

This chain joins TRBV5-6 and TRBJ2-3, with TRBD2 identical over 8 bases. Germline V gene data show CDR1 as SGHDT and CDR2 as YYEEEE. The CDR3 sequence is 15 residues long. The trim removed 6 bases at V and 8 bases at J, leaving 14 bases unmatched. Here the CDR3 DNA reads TGTGCCAGCACCGAATTGAATCGGGAGGGCCGTACGCAGTATTTT. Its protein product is CASTELNREGRTQYF.

CDR3 nucleotide sequence: TGTGCCAGCAGCTTAGGCCACCTCTTGCTAGCGGGTAAGAATGAGCAGTTCTTC. This encodes CASSLGHLLLAGKNEQFF. This chain connects TRBV7-2 to TRBJ2-1, with 8 bases identical to TRBD2. V shed 1 base and J 7 bases; nucleotides not matched to a gene: 15. This CDR3 comprises 18 residues. Germline loops: CDR1 SGHTA, CDR2 FQGNSA.

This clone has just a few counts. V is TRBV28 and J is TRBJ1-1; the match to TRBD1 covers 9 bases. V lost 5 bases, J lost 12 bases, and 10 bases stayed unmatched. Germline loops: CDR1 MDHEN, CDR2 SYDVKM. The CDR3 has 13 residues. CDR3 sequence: CASSVGSGQGTFF. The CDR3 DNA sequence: TGTGCCAGCAGTGTAGGATCGGGACAGGGAACTTTCTTT.

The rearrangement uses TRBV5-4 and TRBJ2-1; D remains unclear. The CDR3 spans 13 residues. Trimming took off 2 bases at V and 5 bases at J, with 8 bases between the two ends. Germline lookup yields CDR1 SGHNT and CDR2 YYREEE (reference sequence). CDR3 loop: CASSFGGNNEQFF. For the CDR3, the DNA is TGTGCCAGCAGCTTTGGCGGAAACAATGAGCAGTTCTTC.

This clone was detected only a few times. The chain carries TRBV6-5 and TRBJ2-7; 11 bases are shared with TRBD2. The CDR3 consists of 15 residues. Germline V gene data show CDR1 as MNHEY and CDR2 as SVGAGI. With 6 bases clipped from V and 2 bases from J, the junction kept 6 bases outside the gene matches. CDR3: CASREYSGRAYEQYF. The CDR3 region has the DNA TGTGCCAGCAGGGAATATAGCGGGAGGGCCTACGAGCAGTACTTC.

The CDR3 nucleotides are TGTGCCAGCACCCCGGGACTACTAGCGGGATCGTCCCAAGAGACCCAGTACTTC. Residues: CASTPGLLAGSSQETQYF. This rearrangement joins TRBV28 to TRBJ2-5; 10 bases map to TRBD2. Germline values: CDR1 MDHEN, CDR2 SYDVKM. This CDR3 has 18 residues. Trimming at V came to 7 bases and at J to 1 base, leaving 15 bases not matched to a gene.

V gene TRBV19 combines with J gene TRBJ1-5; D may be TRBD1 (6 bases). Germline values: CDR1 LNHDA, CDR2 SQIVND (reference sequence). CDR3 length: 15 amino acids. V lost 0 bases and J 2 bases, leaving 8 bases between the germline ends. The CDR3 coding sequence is TGTGCCAGTAGTATAGACAGGGGAGGCAATCAGCCCCAGCATTTT. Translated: CASSIDRGGNQPQHF. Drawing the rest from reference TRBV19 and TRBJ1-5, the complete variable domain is DGGITQSPKYLFRKEGQNVTLSCEQNLNHDAMYWYRQDPGQGLRLIYYSQIVNDFQKGDIAEGYSVSREKKESFPLTVTSAQKNPTAFYLCASSIDRGGNQPQHFGDGTRLSIL.

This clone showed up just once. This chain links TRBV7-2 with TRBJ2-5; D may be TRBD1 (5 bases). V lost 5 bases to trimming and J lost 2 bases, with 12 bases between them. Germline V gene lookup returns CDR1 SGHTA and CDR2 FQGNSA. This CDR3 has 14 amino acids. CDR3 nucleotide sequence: TGTGCCAGCAGCCGACAGTCGATACAAGAGACCCAGTACTTC. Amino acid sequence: CASSRQSIQETQYF.

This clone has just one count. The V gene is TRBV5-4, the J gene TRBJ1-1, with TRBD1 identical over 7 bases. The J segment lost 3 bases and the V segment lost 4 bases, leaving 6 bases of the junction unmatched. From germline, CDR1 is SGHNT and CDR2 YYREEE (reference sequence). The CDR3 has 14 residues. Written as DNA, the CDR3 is TGTGCCAGCAGCCCAGGGGGTCGGTACACTGAAGCTTTCTTT. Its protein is CASSPGGRYTEAFF.

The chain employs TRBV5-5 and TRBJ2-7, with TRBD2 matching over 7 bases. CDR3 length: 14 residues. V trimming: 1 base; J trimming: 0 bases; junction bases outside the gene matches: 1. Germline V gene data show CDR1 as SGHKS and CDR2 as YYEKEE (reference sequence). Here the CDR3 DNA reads TGTGCCAGCAGCTTGCAGCGGGACTCCTACGAGCAGTACTTC. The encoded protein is CASSLQRDSYEQYF.

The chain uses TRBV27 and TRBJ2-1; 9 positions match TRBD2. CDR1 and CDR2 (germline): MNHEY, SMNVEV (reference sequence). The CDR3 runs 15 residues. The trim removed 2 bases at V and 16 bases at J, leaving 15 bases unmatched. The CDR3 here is CASSLRPSSGRLLFF. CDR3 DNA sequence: TGTGCCAGCAGTTTAAGGCCGAGTAGCGGGAGATTGTTATTCTTC.